The T cell receptor beta chain under discussion was sequenced for a study of post-analysis software for immune sequencing data. Looking at the study overall: Relapsing-remitting, secondary progressive and progressive-relapsing forms of multiple sclerosis all featured among disease courses. Study results and caveats: In multiple sclerosis, normalized Chao1 diversity was significantly below that of controls. Samples prepared in the same batch strongly co-clustered by F measure. Five TRBV segments were significantly more frequent in patients than in controls. TRBV5-6, TRBV5-1 and TRBV20-1 were among these segments.

V was clipped by 0 bases and J by 4 bases, with 12 bases between them. Germline CDR1 ENHRY, CDR2 SYGVKD. The CDR3 is 15 residues long. Unique molecular identifiers tagged the TCR beta cDNA libraries. T cells numbering about 0.85 to 10 million yielded cDNA molecules that totaled about 500,000. TCRdb independently ran MiXCR on the PCR reads; one entry per CDR3 protein. This sample has roughly 200,000 distinct CDR3 sequences, with roughly 30% found just once. This clonotype has just a few counts. Its target is not known. The V call is TRBV10-3, the J call TRBJ1-1, with D possibly matching TRBD1 (5 bases). This clonotype was obtained from a girl between 2 and 17 years old with multiple sclerosis. The sample comprised blood. As DNA, the CDR3 is TGTGCCATCAGTGAGTCGGGAGGGGCTAGCACTGAAGCTTTCTTT. Translation gives CAISESGGASTEAFF.